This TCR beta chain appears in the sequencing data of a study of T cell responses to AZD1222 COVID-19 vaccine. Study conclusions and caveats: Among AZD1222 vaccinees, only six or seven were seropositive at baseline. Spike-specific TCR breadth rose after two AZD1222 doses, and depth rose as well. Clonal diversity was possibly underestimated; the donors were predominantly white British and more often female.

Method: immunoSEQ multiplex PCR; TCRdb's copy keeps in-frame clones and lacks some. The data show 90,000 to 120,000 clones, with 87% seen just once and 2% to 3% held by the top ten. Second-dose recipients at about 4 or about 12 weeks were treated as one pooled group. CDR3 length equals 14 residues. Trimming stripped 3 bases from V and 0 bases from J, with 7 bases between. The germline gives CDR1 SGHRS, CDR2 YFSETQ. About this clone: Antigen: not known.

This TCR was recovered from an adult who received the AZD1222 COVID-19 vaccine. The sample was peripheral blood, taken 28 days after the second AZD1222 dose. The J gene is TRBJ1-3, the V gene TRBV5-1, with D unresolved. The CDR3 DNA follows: TGCGCCAGCAGCTCAGGACTCTCTGGAAACACCATATATTTT. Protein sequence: CASSSGLSGNTIYF. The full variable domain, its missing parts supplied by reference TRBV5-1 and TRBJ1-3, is KAGVTQTPRYLIKTRGQQVTLSCSPISGHRSVSWYQQTPGQGLQFLFEYFSETQRNKGNFPGRFSGRQFSNSRSEMNVSTLELGDSALYLCASSSGLSGNTIYFGEGSWLTVV.